The 13 T cell receptor beta chains given below trace back to one sample, sequenced in a study of blood T cells in healthy people across ages. Through a sample-barcoded 5' primer and a J-beta primer mix, a second PCR was run for about 6 to 11 cycles. TCRdb ran MiXCR on the 5' RACE reads and lists one entry per CDR3 protein. The repertoire holds 1.6 million or so distinct CDR3 sequences, with roughly 30% as singletons. Sample: blood. Receptors were obtained from a woman in her twenties or thirties in good health.

This clonotype was seen many times. The chain recombines TRBV20-1 with TRBJ2-6; D might be TRBD1 or TRBD2, each matching 6 bases. With 1 base removed from V and 4 bases from J, the gap between germline ends came to 14 bases. The CDR3 extends over 16 amino acids. Germline V CDR1 and CDR2: DFQATT, SNEGSKA (reference sequence). The CDR3 region has the DNA TGCAGTGCTAGAGCCGGAGGGGGAAGCGGGGCCAACGTCCTGACTTTC. Translation: CSARAGGGSGANVLTF.

The genes are TRBV7-2 and TRBJ1-2; TRBD1 is a possible D gene (6 bases). Germline CDR1 and CDR2: SGHTA and FQGNSA. The CDR3 runs to 17 residues. V lost 7 bases and J lost 1, with 22 bases in between. DNA for the CDR3: TGTGCCAGCATCCACCGAGGGGGGGCCCTACTTAACTATGGCTACACCTTC. This codes for CASIHRGGALLNYGYTF. Full variable domain (rest looked up from reference TRBV7-2 and TRBJ1-2): GAGVSQSPSNKVTEKGKDVELRCDPISGHTALYWYRQSLGQGLEFLIYFQGNSAPDKSGLPSDRFSAERTGGSVSTLTIQRTQQEDSAVYLCASIHRGGALLNYGYTFGSGTRLTVV.

V usage is TRBV5-1 and J usage is TRBJ2-3; weak D call: TRBD1 (5 bases). Trimming shortened V by 4 bases and J by 6 bases, and 18 bases separated the two germline ends. The germline V gene encodes CDR1 SGHRS and CDR2 YFSETQ. There are 15 residues in the CDR3. For the CDR3, the DNA is TGCGCCAGCAGCGAAGGGGTTCCCGGTGTTGATACGCAGTATTTT. The encoded protein is CASSEGVPGVDTQYF. Full variable domain (outside the CDR3, taken from reference TRBV5-1 and TRBJ2-3): KAGVTQTPRYLIKTRGQQVTLSCSPISGHRSVSWYQQTPGQGLQFLFEYFSETQRNKGNFPGRFSGRQFSNSRSEMNVSTLELGDSALYLCASSEGVPGVDTQYFGPGTRLTVL.

This clonotype was counted only a few times. The gene calls are TRBV24-1 and TRBJ2-1; 12 bases line up with TRBD2. Germline V gives CDR1 KGHDR, CDR2 SFDVKD. With V trimmed by 4 bases and J by 4 bases, 10 bases remained unmatched. This CDR3 region has 18 residues. This CDR3 reads CATSEKTSGRGNYNEQFF. In DNA form, the CDR3 reads TGTGCCACCAGTGAGAAGACTAGCGGGAGAGGAAATTACAATGAGCAGTTCTTC.

The chain combines TRBV20-1 with TRBJ2-1; 11 bases are a match to TRBD2. Germline trimming cut 6 bases from V and 4 bases from J; bases unmatched to any gene: 5. Per the germline V gene, CDR1 is DFQATT and CDR2 is SNEGSKA (reference sequence). This CDR3 has 14 residues. Here the CDR3 DNA reads TGCAGTGCGTCAACTAGCGGGGGTTACAATGAGCAGTTCTTC. Amino acids: CSASTSGGYNEQFF.

Of note for this clonotype: At one boundary the junction diverges from the germline segment, which might be a read error. The chain joins TRBV12-3 or TRBV12-4 to TRBJ2-7, with 7 bases that match TRBD1. The J call is uncertain, as TRBJ2-4 better fits the DNA end. The CDR3 loop spans 16 amino acids. CDR3 nucleotide sequence: TGTACCAGCAGTCCCCGCCGACAGGGTTTGGAAAACATTCAGTACTTC. It yields the protein CTSSPRRQGLENIQYF.

V is TRBV25-1 and J is TRBJ2-1; no reliable D call. The CDR3 sequence is 14 residues long. Per germline, CDR1 MGHDK and CDR2 SYGVNS. Trimming removed 4 bases at V and 2 bases at J, with 9 bases between. The CDR3 nucleotides read TGTGCCAGCAGTGCAGTCCCAGCCTACAATGAGCAGTTCTTC. Translating gives CASSAVPAYNEQFF.

The DNA of the CDR3 is TGCGCCAGCAGCCCAAAAACGACAGGGACGGAAAAACTGTTTTTT. Encoded protein: CASSPKTTGTEKLFF. The chain has TRBV5-1 and TRBJ1-4, with TRBD1 matching over 7 bases. Germline assignment: CDR1 SGHRS and CDR2 YFSETQ. The CDR3 runs to 15 residues. Trimming removed 4 bases from V and 8 bases from J; junction bases left unmatched: 11. Looking up the rest from reference TRBV5-1 and TRBJ1-4 gives the full variable domain: KAGVTQTPRYLIKTRGQQVTLSCSPISGHRSVSWYQQTPGQGLQFLFEYFSETQRNKGNFPGRFSGRQFSNSRSEMNVSTLELGDSALYLCASSPKTTGTEKLFFGSGTQLSVL.

The sample holds a few counts of this clonotype. The rearrangement links TRBV18 to TRBJ2-7; 13 nucleotides agree with TRBD2. Germline V CDR1 and CDR2: KGHSH, LQKENI. Unmatched junction bases numbered 4, after V lost 0 bases and J lost 2 bases. The CDR3 spans 17 residues. The CDR3 bases are TGTGCCAGCTCACCACCGGGAGGGACTAGCGGGGCCTACGAGCAGTACTTC. Translating gives CASSPPGGTSGAYEQYF. Filled out from reference TRBV18 and TRBJ2-7, the complete variable domain reads NAGVMQNPRHLVRRRGQEARLRCSPMKGHSHVYWYRQLPEEGLKFMVYLQKENIIDESGMPKERFSAEFPKEGPSILRIQQVVRGDSAAYFCASSPPGGTSGAYEQYFGPGTRLTVT.

A note on this clonotype: It may be a read error: a sequence one base away is much more abundant. V and J are TRBV12-3 or TRBV12-4 and TRBJ2-3; D is unclear. The CDR3 contains 16 residues. Trimming pared 3 bases from V and 2 bases from J, leaving 15 bases between. The CDR3 bases are TGTGCCAGCAGTTTGCCTGCCTTACCGTCCACAGATACGCAGTATTTT. Its translation is CASSLPALPSTDTQYF.

This clonotype was observed at least ten times. The chain's CDR3 is CASSPGGRNEQFF. In DNA form, the CDR3 reads TGTGCCAGCAGCCCGGGGGGCCGAAATGAGCAGTTCTTC. The V gene is TRBV2, the J gene TRBJ2-1, with a tentative D call TRBD2 (7 bases). CDR1 and CDR2 from the germline V gene are SNHLY and FYNNEI. The V end lost 6 bases, the J end lost 7 bases, and 13 bases lay between the germline ends. The CDR3 sequence is 13 residues long.

A few counts support this clonotype. The V and J genes are TRBV6-1 and TRBJ2-1; 7 positions match TRBD1. The germline CDR1 and CDR2 sequences are MNHNS and SASEGT. V gave up 5 bases and J gave up 4 bases; unmatched junction bases: 14. The CDR3 has 17 residues. The CDR3 DNA sequence: TGTGCCAGCAGTAAAGGGACAGCAACACCCATTTACAATGAGCAGTTCTTC. Protein sequence: CASSKGTATPIYNEQFF.

The chain uses TRBV20-1 and TRBJ1-5; perhaps TRBD1 as D (6 bases). Trimming pared 3 bases from V and 4 bases from J, leaving 16 bases between. This CDR3 is built from 15 residues. Germline CDR1 and CDR2: DFQATT and SNEGSKA (reference sequence). CDR3 in DNA: TGCAGTGCTAGGGGGGACAAAGTACCAAATCAGCCCCAGCATTTT. Amino acids: CSARGDKVPNQPQHF.